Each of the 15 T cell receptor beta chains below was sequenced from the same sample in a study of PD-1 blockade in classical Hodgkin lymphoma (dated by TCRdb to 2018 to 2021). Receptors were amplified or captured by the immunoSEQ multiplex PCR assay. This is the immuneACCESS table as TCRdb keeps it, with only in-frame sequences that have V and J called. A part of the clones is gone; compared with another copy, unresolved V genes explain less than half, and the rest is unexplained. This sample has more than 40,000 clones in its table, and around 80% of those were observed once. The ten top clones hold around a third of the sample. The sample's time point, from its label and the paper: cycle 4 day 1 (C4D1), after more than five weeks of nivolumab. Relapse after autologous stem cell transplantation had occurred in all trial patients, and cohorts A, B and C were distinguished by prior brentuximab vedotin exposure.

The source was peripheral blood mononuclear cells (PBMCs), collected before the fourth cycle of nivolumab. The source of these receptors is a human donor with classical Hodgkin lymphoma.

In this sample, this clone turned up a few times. CDR3 protein: CASSVTSRGPEAFF. The CDR3 region has the DNA TGTGCCAGCAGCGTAACCTCACGAGGGCCTGAAGCTTTCTTT. The rearrangement uses TRBV9 and TRBJ1-1, with D unclear. The CDR3 is 14 residues long. Deletions cut 1 base from V and 6 bases from J, with 13 bases between. Germline assignment: CDR1 SGDLS and CDR2 YYNGEE.

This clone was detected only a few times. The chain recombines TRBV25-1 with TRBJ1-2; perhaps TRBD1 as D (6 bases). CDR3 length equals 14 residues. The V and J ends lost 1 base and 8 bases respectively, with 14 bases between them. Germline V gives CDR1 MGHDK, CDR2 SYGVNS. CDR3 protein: CASSELAGARGYTF. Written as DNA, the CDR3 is TGTGCCAGCAGTGAATTAGCGGGGGCGCGAGGCTACACCTTC.

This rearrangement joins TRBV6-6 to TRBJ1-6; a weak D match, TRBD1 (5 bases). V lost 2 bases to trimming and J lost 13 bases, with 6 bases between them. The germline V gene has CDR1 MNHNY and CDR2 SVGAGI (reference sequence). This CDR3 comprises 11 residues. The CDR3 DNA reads TGTGCCAGCAGTTACCAGGGTCCCCTCCACTTT. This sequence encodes CASSYQGPLHF.

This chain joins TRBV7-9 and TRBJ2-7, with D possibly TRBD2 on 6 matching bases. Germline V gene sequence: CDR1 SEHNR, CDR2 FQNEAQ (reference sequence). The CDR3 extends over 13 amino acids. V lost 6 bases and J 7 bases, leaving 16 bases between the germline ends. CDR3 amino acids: CASSFEEGLEQYF. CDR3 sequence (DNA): TGTGCCAGCAGTTTCGAGGAGGGGCTGGAGCAGTACTTC.

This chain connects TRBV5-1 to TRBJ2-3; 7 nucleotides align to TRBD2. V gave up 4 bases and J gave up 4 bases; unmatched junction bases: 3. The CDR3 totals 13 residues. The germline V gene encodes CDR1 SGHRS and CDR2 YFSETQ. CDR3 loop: CASSREGSDTQYF. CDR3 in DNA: TGCGCCAGCAGCAGGGAGGGATCAGATACGCAGTATTTT.

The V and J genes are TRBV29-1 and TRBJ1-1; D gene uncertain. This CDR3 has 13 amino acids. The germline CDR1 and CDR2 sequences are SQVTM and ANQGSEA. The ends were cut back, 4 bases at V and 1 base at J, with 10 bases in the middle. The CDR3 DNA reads TGCAGCGTTGTGTGGGTGGCGAACACTGAAGCTTTCTTT. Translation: CSVVWVANTEAFF.

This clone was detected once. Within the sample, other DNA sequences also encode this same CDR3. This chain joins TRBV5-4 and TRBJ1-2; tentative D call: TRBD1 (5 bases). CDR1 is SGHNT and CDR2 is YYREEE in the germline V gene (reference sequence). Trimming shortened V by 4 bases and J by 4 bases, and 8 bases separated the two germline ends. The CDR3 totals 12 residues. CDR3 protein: CASSLDSYGYTF. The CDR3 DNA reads TGTGCCAGCAGCCTCGACAGCTATGGCTACACCTTC.

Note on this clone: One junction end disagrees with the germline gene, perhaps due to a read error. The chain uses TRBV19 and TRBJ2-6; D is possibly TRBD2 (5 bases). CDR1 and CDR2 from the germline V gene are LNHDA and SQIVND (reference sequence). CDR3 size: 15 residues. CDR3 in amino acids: CASSIGSSGANVLTF. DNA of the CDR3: TGTGCCAGTAGCATAGGGAGCTCTGGGGCCAACGTCCTGACTTTC.

CDR3 sequence: CASSPRAVSYEQYF. The DNA for the CDR3 is TGTGCCAGCAGCCCTCGGGCGGTCTCCTACGAGCAGTACTTC. This chain connects TRBV6-5 to TRBJ2-7, with D unresolved. Germline V lookup: CDR1 MNHEY, CDR2 SVGAGI. This CDR3 is 14 amino acids long. The germline V and J ends were trimmed by 6 bases and 0 bases, with 12 bases remaining between them.

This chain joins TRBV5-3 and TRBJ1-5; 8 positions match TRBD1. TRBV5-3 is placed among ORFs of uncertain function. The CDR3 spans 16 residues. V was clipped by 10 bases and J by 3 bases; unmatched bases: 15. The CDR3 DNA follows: TGTGCCCCGCCCCCACCCCCGGGACAGGACAATCAGCCCCAGCATTTT. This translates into CAPPPPPGQDNQPQHF.

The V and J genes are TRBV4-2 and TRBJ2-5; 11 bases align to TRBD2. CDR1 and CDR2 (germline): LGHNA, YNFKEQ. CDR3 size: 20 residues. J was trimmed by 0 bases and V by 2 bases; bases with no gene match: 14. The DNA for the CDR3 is TGTGCCAGCAGCCAATACACCGGGACTAGCGGCGAGGACCACCAAGAGACCCAGTACTTC. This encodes CASSQYTGTSGEDHQETQYF.

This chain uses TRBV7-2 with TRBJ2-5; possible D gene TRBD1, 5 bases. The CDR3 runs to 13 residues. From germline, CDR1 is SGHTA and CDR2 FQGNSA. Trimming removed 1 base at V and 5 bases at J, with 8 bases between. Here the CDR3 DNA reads TGTGCCAGCAGCTTAGGGGGCTTGGAGACCCAGTACTTC. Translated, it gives CASSLGGLETQYF.

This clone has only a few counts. The DNA of the CDR3 is TGTGCCAGCTCACCACCGAGCGGGAGCTCCTACAATGAGCAGTTCTTC. Protein sequence: CASSPPSGSSYNEQFF. V gene TRBV18 combines with J gene TRBJ2-1, with 8 bases matching TRBD2. Per germline, CDR1 KGHSH and CDR2 LQKENI. This CDR3 is built from 16 residues. J gave up 0 bases and V 0 bases, and 1 base lay outside the gene matches.

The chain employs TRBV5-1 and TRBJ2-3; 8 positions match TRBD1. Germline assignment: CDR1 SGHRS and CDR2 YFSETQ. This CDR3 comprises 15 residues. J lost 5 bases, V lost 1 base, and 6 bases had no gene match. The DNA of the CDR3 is TGCGCCAGCAGCTTGAGGCCAGGGGGCGAAGATACGCAGTATTTT. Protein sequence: CASSLRPGGEDTQYF.

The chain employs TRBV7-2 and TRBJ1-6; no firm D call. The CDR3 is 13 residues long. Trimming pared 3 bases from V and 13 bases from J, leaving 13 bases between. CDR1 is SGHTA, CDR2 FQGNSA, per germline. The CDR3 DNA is TGTGCCAGCAGCTTGTTACCGGGCTCCCCCCTCCACTTT. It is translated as CASSLLPGSPLHF.